Listed below are T cell receptor beta chains from one sample, sequenced in a study of radiation and T cells in renal cell carcinoma. Using immunoSEQ multiplex PCR, the repertoire was profiled, and TCRdb retains in-frame clones only, with some absent. The table records roughly 120,000 clones, roughly 85% of them present only once. Specimen: blood, collected from a patient whose treatment included radiotherapy and nephrectomy. The receptors were sampled from a woman aged 60-75 years with renal cell carcinoma. CDR3s include the opening cysteine and the closing phenylalanine or tryptophan. A D gene is named only where the DNA matches it firmly. Rows give clone size only sometimes, using once, few, many, or a class for an expanded clone.

v_gene: TRBV14
abundance: NA
j_gene: TRBJ1-2
d_gene: NA
CDR3nt: TGTGCCAGCAGCCAAGGACGGAACTATGGCTACACCTTC
CDR3aa: CASSQGRNYGYTF

v_gene: TRBV10-3
abundance: NA
j_gene: TRBJ1-3
d_gene: NA
CDR3nt: TGTGCCATCAGTGAGCACCCTGCGGGCTCTGGAAACACCATATATTTT
CDR3aa: CAISEHPAGSGNTIYF

v_gene: TRBV11-2
abundance: NA
j_gene: TRBJ1-3
d_gene: NA
CDR3nt: TGTGCCAGCAGCTTAGATTGGGGCCCACGGGCCACCATATATTTT
CDR3aa: CASSLDWGPRATIYF

v_gene: TRBV5-1
abundance: NA
j_gene: TRBJ2-1
d_gene: TRBD2
CDR3nt: TGCGCCAGCAGCTTGGCCCGACTAGCGGGGGTTAGGAATGAGCAGTTCTTC
CDR3aa: CASSLARLAGVRNEQFF

v_gene: TRBV9
abundance: NA
j_gene: TRBJ2-3
d_gene: NA
CDR3nt: TGTGCCAGCAGCGTAGTCGCGACTAGCACAGATACGCAGTATTTT
CDR3aa: CASSVVATSTDTQYF

v_gene: TRBV5-1
abundance: NA
j_gene: TRBJ2-7
d_gene: NA
CDR3nt: TGCGCCAGCAGCTTGGCACAGGGAAGCTCCTACGAGCAGTACTTC
CDR3aa: CASSLAQGSSYEQYF

v_gene: TRBV27
abundance: few
j_gene: TRBJ1-2
d_gene: NA
CDR3nt: TGTGCCAGCAGTACAGGGCGTAGCCCTACCTCCTATGGCTACACCTTC
CDR3aa: CASSTGRSPTSYGYTF

v_gene: TRBV25-1
abundance: NA
j_gene: TRBJ2-1
d_gene: NA
CDR3nt: TGTGCCAGCAGTGAATCTTTAGGGTACAATGAGCAGTTCTTC
CDR3aa: CASSESLGYNEQFF

v_gene: TRBV30
abundance: NA
j_gene: TRBJ2-3
d_gene: NA
CDR3nt: TGTGCCTGGTTACAGGGAATTAGCACAGATACGCAGTATTTT
CDR3aa: CAWLQGISTDTQYF

v_gene: TRBV2
abundance: NA
j_gene: TRBJ2-5
d_gene: TRBD2
CDR3nt: TGTGCCAGCAAGCGGGGGGAAGAGACCCAGTACTTC
CDR3aa: CASKRGEETQYF